This TCR beta chain came from a study of radiation and T cells in renal cell carcinoma. This clone occurred once. The CDR3 runs to 11 residues. The J segment lost 7 bases and the V segment lost 10 bases, leaving 5 bases of the junction unmatched. The germline V gene encodes CDR1 MNHNY and CDR2 SVGAGI (reference sequence). Profiled with immunoSEQ multiplex PCR; TCRdb holds only in-frame clones, not every one. The data show about 78,000 clones, 89% seen once. Time point indicated: blood 4 weeks post-SBRT, at nephrectomy. Treatment specified: 15 Gy SBRT to primary tumor, nephrectomy 4 weeks later. This TCR was sampled from a woman in her seventies with renal cell carcinoma. The starting material was blood, obtained from a patient whose treatment included radiotherapy and nephrectomy. The rearrangement uses TRBV6-6 and TRBJ1-2, with 8 positions matching TRBD1. The CDR3 region has the DNA TGTGCCACTCCAGGGGGCAGTGGCTACACCTTC. It specifies CATPGGSGYTF.